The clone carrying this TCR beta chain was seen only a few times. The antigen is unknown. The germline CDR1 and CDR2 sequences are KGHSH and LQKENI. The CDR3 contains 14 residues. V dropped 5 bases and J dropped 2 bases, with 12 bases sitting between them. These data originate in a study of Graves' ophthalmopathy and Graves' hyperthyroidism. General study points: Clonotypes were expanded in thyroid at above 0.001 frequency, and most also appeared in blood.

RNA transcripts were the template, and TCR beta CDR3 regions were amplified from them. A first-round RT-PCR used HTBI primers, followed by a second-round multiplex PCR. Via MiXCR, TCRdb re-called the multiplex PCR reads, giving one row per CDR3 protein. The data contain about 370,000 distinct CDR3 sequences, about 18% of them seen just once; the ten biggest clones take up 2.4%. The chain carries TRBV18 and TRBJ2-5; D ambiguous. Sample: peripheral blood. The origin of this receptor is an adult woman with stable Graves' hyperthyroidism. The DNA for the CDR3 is TGTGCCAGCTCAGAAGTCCTGGCGCAAGAGACCCAGTACTTC. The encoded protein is CASSEVLAQETQYF.